The entry that follows covers one TCR beta chain sequence. Antigen: not known. This sample stems from a study of radiotherapy plus CTLA-4 blockade in lung cancer. Findings and caveats of the study: Expansion in blood of tumor-derived TCR clones was seen after radiotherapy plus ipilimumab. How blood T cell clones changed early, along with interferon-beta, reportedly forecast response best.

The germline V and J ends were trimmed by 5 bases and 7 bases, with 22 bases remaining between them. From germline, CDR1 is SGHTA and CDR2 FQGNSA. The CDR3 is 16 residues long. Patients with chemo-refractory metastatic non-small-cell lung cancer received focal radiation plus CTLA-4 blockade with ipilimumab. Sequenced by immunoSEQ multiplex PCR; TCRdb stores in-frame clones only, minus some. The table shows 40,000 to 45,000 clones, with roughly 80% occurring only once. Sequencing was performed on peripheral blood, taken from a patient treated with radiotherapy plus ipilimumab. This TCR derives from a human donor with non-small cell lung cancer whose response to radiotherapy plus ipilimumab could not be evaluated. The rearrangement uses TRBV7-2 and TRBJ2-3, with a tentative D call TRBD2 (6 bases). The CDR3 protein is CASSPLRGGVSYTQYF. In DNA, the CDR3 is TGTGCCAGCAGCCCCCTCCGAGGCGGGGTATCTTATACGCAGTATTTT.